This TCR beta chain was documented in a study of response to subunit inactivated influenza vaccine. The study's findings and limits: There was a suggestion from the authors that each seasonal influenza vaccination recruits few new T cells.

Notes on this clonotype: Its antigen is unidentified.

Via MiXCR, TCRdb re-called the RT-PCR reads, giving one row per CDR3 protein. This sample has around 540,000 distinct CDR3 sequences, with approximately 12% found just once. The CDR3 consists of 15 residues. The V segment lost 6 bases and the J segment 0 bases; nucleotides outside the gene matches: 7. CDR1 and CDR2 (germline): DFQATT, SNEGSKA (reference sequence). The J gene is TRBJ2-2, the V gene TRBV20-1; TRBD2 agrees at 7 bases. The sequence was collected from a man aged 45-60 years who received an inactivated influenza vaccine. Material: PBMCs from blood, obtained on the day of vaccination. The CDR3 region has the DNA TGCAGTGCCCCCTTAGCGGGCGCGAACACCGGGGAGCTGTTTTTT. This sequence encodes CSAPLAGANTGELFF.